A single sample is the source of the 18 T cell receptor beta chains below, sequenced in a study of blood T cell repertoires in COVID-19. Produced via immunoSEQ multiplex PCR; TCRdb's table is partial and in-frame only. The sample has 150,000 to 200,000 clones; roughly 86% are singletons. Specimen: PBMCs or T cells enriched from blood (not recorded which). The receptors stem from a woman aged 30 to 39 who had recovered from COVID-19.

The rearrangement joins TRBV4-1 to TRBJ2-2; 10 bases fit TRBD2. The CDR3 contains 18 residues. Unmatched junction bases numbered 10, after V lost 1 base and J lost 5 bases. Germline-derived CDR1 and CDR2 are MGHRA and YSYEKL. In nucleotides, the CDR3 is TGCGCCAGCAGCCAAGTACCCCTAGCGGGAGAGTGGACCGGGGAGCTGTTTTTT. Translation gives CASSQVPLAGEWTGELFF.

CDR3 sequence reads: CASSPSTGMYTEAFF. DNA of the CDR3: TGTGCCAGCAGTCCGTCGACAGGGATGTACACTGAAGCTTTCTTT. This chain links TRBV6-5 with TRBJ1-1; 7 bases fit TRBD1. The J segment lost 3 bases and the V segment lost 5 bases, leaving 9 bases of the junction unmatched. Germline CDR1 MNHEY, CDR2 SVGAGI. This CDR3 spans 15 amino acids.

This clone was seen a single time. The chain carries TRBV4-2 and TRBJ2-3; D may be TRBD2 (6 bases). V was cut by 4 bases and J by 4 bases, with 12 bases left in between. The CDR3 totals 14 residues. Germline V CDR1 and CDR2: LGHNA, YNFKEQ. This CDR3 reads CASSPTGAADTQYF. The CDR3 DNA follows: TGTGCCAGCAGCCCCACGGGAGCAGCAGATACGCAGTATTTT.

V and J are TRBV7-8 and TRBJ2-3; TRBD1 matches 10 bases. Trimming removed 1 base from V and 2 bases from J; junction bases left unmatched: 6. CDR3 length equals 17 residues. The germline V gene encodes CDR1 SGHVS and CDR2 FQNEAQ. This CDR3 reads CASSLGRTGGNTDTQYF. The CDR3 bases are TGTGCCAGCAGCTTAGGCCGGACAGGGGGGAACACAGATACGCAGTATTTT.

The chain joins TRBV30 to TRBJ2-5; no clear D. The CDR3 runs 11 residues. Trimming took off 2 bases at V and 5 bases at J, with 6 bases between the two ends. The germline gives CDR1 GTSNPN, CDR2 SVGIG (reference sequence). The CDR3 sequence: CAWSPGETQYF. The CDR3 coding sequence is TGTGCCTGGAGTCCCGGGGAGACCCAGTACTTC.

The CDR3: CASSPHIPTGTGGKGGYTF. The CDR3 DNA is TGTGCCAGCAGCCCTCATATACCTACCGGGACAGGGGGTAAAGGTGGCTACACCTTC. The chain is built from TRBV7-2 and TRBJ1-2; 11 bases match TRBD1. The germline V gene has CDR1 SGHTA and CDR2 FQGNSA. Unmatched junction bases numbered 21, after V lost 5 bases and J lost 7 bases. There are 19 residues in the CDR3.

The CDR3 sequence: CASSPKRGINYEQYF. The CDR3, as DNA: TGTGCCAGCAGCCCAAAAAGGGGGATAAACTACGAGCAGTACTTC. The chain is built from TRBV7-9 and TRBJ2-7; TRBD1 is a possible D gene (6 bases). From germline, CDR1 is SEHNR and CDR2 FQNEAQ (reference sequence). Trimming pared 5 bases from V and 3 bases from J, leaving 17 bases between. The CDR3 extends over 15 amino acids.

This clone was seen a handful of times. V usage is TRBV6-5 and J usage is TRBJ1-3; TRBD1 matches 9 bases. The CDR3 has 15 residues. From germline, CDR1 is MNHEY and CDR2 SVGAGI. Unmatched junction bases numbered 2, after V lost 2 bases and J lost 3 bases. The CDR3 region has the DNA TGTGCCAGCAGTTACGGGGACAGGGATGGAAACACCATATATTTT. This gives the protein CASSYGDRDGNTIYF.

The rearrangement joins TRBV3-1 (or the pseudogene TRBV3-2) to TRBJ2-1; TRBD2 matches 16 bases. The germline gives CDR1 LGHDT, CDR2 YNNKEL (reference sequence). The V segment lost 2 bases and the J segment 9 bases; nucleotides outside the gene matches: 16. The CDR3 sequence is 20 residues long. The CDR3 reads CASSQNPGLAGGGIIGEQFF. The CDR3 nucleotides read TGTGCCAGCAGCCAAAATCCGGGACTAGCGGGAGGGGGCATTATTGGTGAGCAGTTCTTC.

The chain carries TRBV5-8 and TRBJ1-2; D is possibly TRBD1 (6 bases). Between the trimmed V and J ends, which lost 1 base and 5 bases, there was a span of 21 bases. The CDR3 is 17 residues long. The germline V gene encodes CDR1 SGHTS and CDR2 YDEGEE. CDR3 loop: CASSLRRTEEIPYGYTF. The CDR3 DNA reads TGTGCCAGCAGCTTGCGTCGGACAGAGGAGATCCCTTATGGCTACACCTTC.

The rearrangement uses TRBV2 and TRBJ2-3, with 8 bases identical to TRBD2. CDR3 size: 14 residues. Germline V CDR1 and CDR2: SNHLY, FYNNEI. With 7 bases clipped from V and 4 bases from J, the junction kept 7 bases outside the gene matches. The CDR3 is CASIRGGSADTQYF. CDR3 nucleotides: TGTGCCAGCATACGGGGGGGATCCGCAGATACGCAGTATTTT.

The rearrangement joins TRBV24-1 to TRBJ2-1, with D maybe TRBD2 (6 bases). Trimming pared 8 bases from V and 5 bases from J, leaving 18 bases between. The CDR3 consists of 15 residues. From germline, CDR1 is KGHDR and CDR2 SFDVKD. CDR3 nucleotides: TGTGCCACCATCCCGTATTTTGGCGGGAACAATGAGCAGTTCTTC. Protein product: CATIPYFGGNNEQFF.

Concerning this clone: Other DNA sequences of this sample code for an identical CDR3. V gene TRBV5-5 combines with J gene TRBJ2-7, with D tentatively TRBD2 (5 bases). Germline-derived CDR1 and CDR2 are SGHKS and YYEKEE (reference sequence). This CDR3 has 12 amino acids. V was clipped by 0 bases and J by 4 bases, with 5 bases between them. This CDR3 reads CASSLGGYEQYF. Written as DNA, the CDR3 is TGTGCCAGCAGCTTGGGAGGGTACGAGCAGTACTTC.

V and J are TRBV21-1 and TRBJ1-2; the listed D gene, TRBD1, was not tested against the DNA. TRBV21-1 counts as a pseudogene. The CDR3 has 16 amino acids. The CDR3: CASSPTNDRGRVGYTF. The CDR3, as DNA: TGTGCCAGCAGCCCAACCAACGACAGGGGGCGCGTTGGCTACACCTTC.

The chain joins TRBV24-1 to TRBJ1-5; D might be TRBD1 (6 bases). Germline V gene lookup returns CDR1 KGHDR and CDR2 SFDVKD. V was trimmed by 7 bases and J by 0 bases, leaving 9 bases between them. CDR3 length: 14 amino acids. The CDR3 protein is CATSGQYSNQPQHF. In DNA, the CDR3 is TGTGCCACCAGCGGACAGTATAGCAATCAGCCCCAGCATTTT.

The rearrangement links TRBV5-1 to TRBJ1-3; TRBD1 matches at 8 bases. The length of the CDR3 is 13 residues. The germline V gene has CDR1 SGHRS and CDR2 YFSETQ. Trimming removed 1 base from V and 11 bases from J; junction bases left unmatched: 5. This chain's CDR3 is CASSLTDREAIYF. In DNA form, the CDR3 reads TGCGCCAGCAGCTTGACGGACAGGGAAGCCATATATTTT.

The V and J genes are TRBV7-8 and TRBJ2-7; 8 positions agree with TRBD2. V trimming: 5 bases; J trimming: 0 bases; junction bases outside the gene matches: 6. Germline CDR1 and CDR2: SGHVS and FQNEAQ. This CDR3 spans 15 amino acids. The chain's CDR3 is CASSPRTSSSYEQYF. In DNA, the CDR3 is TGTGCCAGCAGCCCGAGGACTAGCAGCTCCTACGAGCAGTACTTC.

This clone came up a few times. J is TRBJ1-2 and V is TRBV5-6; no definite D call. The germline V gene encodes CDR1 SGHDT and CDR2 YYEEEE. Trimming removed 5 bases from V and 8 bases from J, with 16 bases in between. The CDR3 loop spans 13 amino acids. The CDR3 region has the DNA TGTGCCAGCAGTGTTTATTCCCTCGGGGGCTACACCTTC. Translation: CASSVYSLGGYTF.